This TCR beta chain stems from a study of blood T cell repertoires in COVID-19. On the study more broadly: COVID-19 samples collected from the United States, Italy and Spain covered acute and convalescent phases. T cells, B-cell-depleted T cells, or PBMCs provided the cDNA or gDNA that served as material.

As handled by the study authors: Reference gene primer amplification in the assay estimated nucleated cell counts. Produced via immunoSEQ multiplex PCR; TCRdb's table is partial and in-frame only. The V and J calls and clone size are taken from that table; D and trimming were inferred from the DNA. The sample has fewer than 700,000 clones, about 89% seen once. Trimming at V came to 0 bases and at J to 2 bases, leaving 6 bases not matched to a gene. The CDR3 covers 16 residues. Per the germline V gene, CDR1 is SGDLS and CDR2 is YYNGEE. Seattle patients were enrolled while actively infected and followed longitudinally.

The chain links TRBV9 to TRBJ2-7; 9 bases are shared with TRBD1. Sequencing used peripheral blood. The TCR sequence derives from a woman between 45 and 65 years old with COVID-19, enrolled during active disease. The CDR3 protein is CASSVGTGALAYEQYF. CDR3 bases: TGTGCCAGCAGCGTAGGGACAGGGGCGTTAGCCTACGAGCAGTACTTC.